These T cell receptor beta chains were read from a single sample in a study of T cell responses to AZD1222 COVID-19 vaccine. Using immunoSEQ multiplex PCR, the repertoire was profiled, and TCRdb retains in-frame clones only, with some absent. The table shows about 120,000 clones, with around nine tenths occurring only once. Specimen: peripheral blood, collected on day 0 of AZD1222 vaccination. The source is an adult in good health. CDR3s include the opening cysteine and the closing phenylalanine or tryptophan. A D gene is named only where the DNA matches it firmly. The size field is filled for only some rows; it gives once, few, many or a size class.

.	TRBJ1-1	.	TRBV6-5	TGTGCCAGCAGTTACTCGATGGTGGGGAACACTGAAGCTTTCTTT	CASSYSMVGNTEAFF
TRBD1	TRBJ1-1	.	TRBV28	TGTGCCAGCAGGAAGGACAGGAGGTGGAACACTGAAGCTTTCTTT	CASRKDRRWNTEAFF
.	TRBJ2-2	.	TRBV6-5	TGTGCCAGCGGTAGGGGGATCGGAACCGGGGAGCTGTTTTTT	CASGRGIGTGELFF
TRBD2	TRBJ2-6	.	TRBV27	TGTGCCAGCAGATTATCCCCCGTTGGCGGGAGGGCCTTCTACTCTGGGGCCAACGTCCTGACTTTC	CASRLSPVGGRAFYSGANVLTF
.	TRBJ1-6	.	TRBV27	TGTGCCAGCCGGGGACAAGGAGGAGGTAATTCACCCCTCCACTTT	CASRGQGGGNSPLHF
.	TRBJ1-6	.	TRBV5-4	TGTGCCAGCAGCTTGGCGGGGTGGGGGGATTCACCCCTCCACTTT	CASSLAGWGDSPLHF
.	TRBJ2-7	few	TRBV3-1/TRBV3-2	TGTGCCAGCAGCCAAGTTCTCCTCAGCTCCTACGAGCAGTACTTC	CASSQVLLSSYEQYF
.	TRBJ1-4	.	TRBV21-1	.	CASSKVGTGANEKLFF
TRBD1	TRBJ2-6	.	TRBV7-3	TGTGCCAGCAGCTCGAACAGGGGAACCACTGGGGCCAACGTCCTGACTTTC	CASSSNRGTTGANVLTF
.	TRBJ2-1	.	TRBV2	TGTGCCAGCAGTGAAGATGCCGGTCAGGATGAGCAGTTCTTC	CASSEDAGQDEQFF
TRBD1	TRBJ2-2	.	TRBV7-2	TGTGCCAGCAGCCCCAGGAGTAGGACAGGGAACACCGGGGAGCTGTTTTTT	CASSPRSRTGNTGELFF
TRBD2	TRBJ2-7	.	TRBV20-1	TGCAGTGCTAGTGTAGGACTAGCGGGACGCCCCTACGAGCAGTACTTC	CSASVGLAGRPYEQYF
.	TRBJ1-2	.	TRBV7-9	TGTGCCAGCAGCTTAGTTCTGGACTTAGATGGCTACACCTTC	CASSLVLDLDGYTF
.	TRBJ1-1	.	TRBV30	TGTGCCTGGAGATGGGGAGGCAACACTGAAGCTTTCTTT	CAWRWGGNTEAFF
.	TRBJ1-6	.	TRBV25-1	TGTGCCAGCAGTGCCCTCAGGGTGATGAATTCACCCCTCCACTTT	CASSALRVMNSPLHF
TRBD1	TRBJ1-2	.	TRBV2	TGTGCCAGCAGTTATGAGACGGACAGGGGGGATGGCTACACCTTC	CASSYETDRGDGYTF
.	TRBJ2-3	.	TRBV2	.	CASSGFGNGADTQYF
TRBD2	TRBJ2-7	.	TRBV11-3	TGTGCCAGCAGCTTAGACGCCAGGGAGCGGGGCTCCTACGAGCAGTACTTC	CASSLDARERGSYEQYF
.	TRBJ1-6	.	TRBV3-1/TRBV3-2	TGTGCCAGCAGCCAAGATGGTGGCAGGGGTTTTTTTTATAATTCACCCCTCCACTTT	CASSQDGGRGFFYNSPLHF
.	TRBJ2-3	.	TRBV2	TGTGCCAGCGGGAAGATCCCCGGGGATACGCAGTATTTT	CASGKIPGDTQYF
TRBD1	TRBJ1-2	once	TRBV7-2	TGTGCCAGCAGCCCCAGGACAGGGACCTTTCCTAACTATGGCTACACCTTC	CASSPRTGTFPNYGYTF
.	TRBJ2-1	.	TRBV27	TGTGCCAGCACTGAGGCAGGGACCTACAATGAGCAGTTCTTC	CASTEAGTYNEQFF
.	TRBJ1-2	few	TRBV29-1	TGCAGCGTTGAAGTGGACCGTACGGCTGGCTACACCTTC	CSVEVDRTAGYTF
.	TRBJ1-5	.	TRBV6-5	TGTGCCAGCAGTTACCGGCCAGGGAGCAATCAGCCCCAGCATTTT	CASSYRPGSNQPQHF
.	TRBJ2-2	.	TRBV5-1	TGCGCCAGCAGCTTCCAGCCGAACACCGGGGAGCTGTTTTTT	CASSFQPNTGELFF
.	TRBJ1-4	.	TRBV11-2	TGTGCCAGCAGCCAACACAGGGTTCCGACAACAACAACTAATGAAAAACTGTTTTTT	CASSQHRVPTTTTNEKLFF
.	TRBJ1-2	.	TRBV4-3	TGCGCCAGCAGCCATGGGGACCGCAACTATGGCTACACCTTC	CASSHGDRNYGYTF
.	TRBJ2-6	.	TRBV6-4	TGTGCCAGCAGTGATGGATCTGGGGCCAACGTCCTGACTTTC	CASSDGSGANVLTF
.	TRBJ2-1	.	TRBV28	TGTGCCAGCAGTTTAAGGGTCAATGAGCAGTTCTTC	CASSLRVNEQFF
.	TRBJ2-3	.	TRBV6-5	TGTGCCAGCAGTTCGGCGGGAACAGATACGCAGTATTTT	CASSSAGTDTQYF
TRBD1	TRBJ1-5	once	TRBV10-3	TGTGCCATCAGTGATGGACAGGGGAGCAATCAGCCCCAGCATTTT	CAISDGQGSNQPQHF
TRBD2	TRBJ2-1	.	TRBV18	TGTGCCAGCTCACCAACGGGAGGTAATGAGCAGTTCTTC	CASSPTGGNEQFF
.	TRBJ1-3	.	TRBV7-3	TGTGCCAGCAGCCCAGACCGCTCTGGAAACACCATATATTTT	CASSPDRSGNTIYF
.	TRBJ2-5	.	TRBV5-1	TGCGCCAGCAGCGTTCCGGGACTAGAGACCCAGTACTTC	CASSVPGLETQYF
TRBD1	TRBJ1-1	.	TRBV6-5	TGTGCCAGCAGCCAAGGACAGGGGGCGAACACTGAAGCTTTCTTT	CASSQGQGANTEAFF
.	TRBJ2-3	.	TRBV7-3	TGTGCCAGCAGCTTTGGGGTTAGGGCAGATACGCAGTATTTT	CASSFGVRADTQYF
TRBD2	TRBJ2-1	.	TRBV18	TGTGCCAGCTCACGGACTAGCGGCGACAATGAGCAGTTCTTC	CASSRTSGDNEQFF
.	TRBJ2-7	.	TRBV14	TGTGCCAGCAGCCCCCCAGGGGCACACTACGAGCAGTACTTC	CASSPPGAHYEQYF
.	TRBJ1-1	.	TRBV29-1	TGCAGCGTGGGCAGGGTACCCATCATTGAAGCTTTCTTT	CSVGRVPIIEAFF
TRBD1	TRBJ2-7	.	TRBV24-1	TGTGCCACCAGTGGCTACGACAGGGGGCTATCGTACGAGCAGTACTTC	CATSGYDRGLSYEQYF
.	TRBJ1-5	.	TRBV7-9	TGTGCCAGCAGCTTAGGGGGAGTCGGAGGGCAGCCCCAGCATTTT	CASSLGGVGGQPQHF
.	TRBJ2-7	.	TRBV7-2	TGTGCCAGCAGCACGTCAGGGAACCCCACGTCCTACGAGCAGTACTTC	CASSTSGNPTSYEQYF
TRBD1	TRBJ1-6	.	TRBV9	TGTGCCAGCAGCGTAGGCGGGGACAGGCTCTATAATTCACCCCTCCACTTT	CASSVGGDRLYNSPLHF
TRBD1	TRBJ1-3	.	TRBV18	TGTGCCAGCTCACCAGCAGGGGGACGCTCTGGAAACACCATATATTTT	CASSPAGGRSGNTIYF
.	TRBJ2-5	.	TRBV7-9	TGTGCCAGCAGCTTAATCGGAGAGACCCAGTACTTC	CASSLIGETQYF
TRBD2	TRBJ2-1	.	TRBV6-5	TGTGCCAGCAGTTTACTAGCGGCGAACTCCTACAATGAGCAGTTCTTC	CASSLLAANSYNEQFF
TRBD2	TRBJ2-7	few	TRBV7-2	TGTGCCAGCAGCTCACTAGCGGCCTACGAGCAGTACTTC	CASSSLAAYEQYF
TRBD1	TRBJ2-6	.	TRBV7-8	TGTGCCAGCAGCTACCGGGACAGGGGGATATCTTTTCTCCCTGGGGCCAACGTCCTGACTTTC	CASSYRDRGISFLPGANVLTF
TRBD1	TRBJ1-2	.	TRBV28	TGTGCCAGCAGCCGAGCACAGGGGGCCCAAGGCTATGGCTACACCTTC	CASSRAQGAQGYGYTF
TRBD2	TRBJ2-1	.	TRBV9	TGTGCCAGCAGCGTAGGGCTAGCGGGGGCCTTCTACAATGAGCAGTTCTTC	CASSVGLAGAFYNEQFF
TRBD2	TRBJ2-3	.	TRBV7-8	TGTGCCAGCAGCGTTAGCGGGGCCCACCCCACAGATACGCAGTATTTT	CASSVSGAHPTDTQYF
TRBD1	TRBJ2-1	.	TRBV10-3	TGTGCCATTCATGGAACAGGGGGCTTATACAATGAGCAGTTCTTC	CAIHGTGGLYNEQFF
TRBD2	TRBJ2-1	.	TRBV10-3	TGTGCCATCAGTGAGTCCGGACTAGTAAATGAGCAGTTCTTC	CAISESGLVNEQFF
.	TRBJ2-3	.	TRBV4-1	TGCGCCAGCAGCCAAGGTCCGAGAATAACCACAGATACGCAGTATTTT	CASSQGPRITTDTQYF
.	TRBJ2-7	.	TRBV29-1	TGCAGCGTTGAAGGCCGGGACACTACCTACGAGCAGTACTTC	CSVEGRDTTYEQYF
.	TRBJ2-6	.	TRBV5-1	TGCGCCAGCAGCTTAGGGGGGGATTTATACTCTGGGGCCAACGTCCTGACTTTC	CASSLGGDLYSGANVLTF
TRBD1	TRBJ1-2	.	TRBV24-1	TGTGCCACCAGTGACTCGACAGGGTACTATGGCTACACCTTC	CATSDSTGYYGYTF
.	TRBJ1-4	.	TRBV7-8	TGTGCCAGCAGCTTACGGTCCAGCCAGAATGAAAAACTGTTTTTT	CASSLRSSQNEKLFF
.	TRBJ1-2	.	TRBV7-2	TGTGCCAGCAGCTCTTACCAGGAAAGGGTTAACTATGGCTACACCTTC	CASSSYQERVNYGYTF
.	TRBJ2-1	.	TRBV5-4	TGTGCCAGCAGCTGGGGAGGACAGTCGGCAATGGATGAGCAGTTCTTC	CASSWGGQSAMDEQFF